The rows below give T cell receptor beta chains drawn from one sample of a study of shared clonotypes between healthy human individuals. Repertoires were generated with immunoSEQ multiplex PCR, while TCRdb's copy carries only in-frame clones and drops some. The sample comprises about 1 million clones, 70% to 80% of which are singletons, and around 1.5% rests with the top ten. Sequencing used memory CD4+ T cells sorted from blood. These receptors were taken from a man aged 18 to 29 in good health. The CDR3 runs from the conserved cysteine through the conserved F or W. The D gene is left open where the match is weak. Rows give clone size only sometimes, using once, few, many, or a class for an expanded clone.

clone_size,j_call,d_call,v_call,cdr3_nt,cdr3_aa
few,TRBJ2-1,TRBD2,TRBV5-4,TGTGCCAGCAGCTTGGGGACTAGCGGGAGGTCCTACAATGAGCAGTTCTTC,CASSLGTSGRSYNEQFF
.,TRBJ2-5,.,TRBV7-3,TGTGCCAGCAGCCCGACTGGGTCCTACCAAGAGACCCAGTACTTC,CASSPTGSYQETQYF
once,TRBJ1-4,.,TRBV6-5,TGTGCCAGCAGTTACGATCCGGGGACTAATGAAAAACTGTTTTTT,CASSYDPGTNEKLFF
.,TRBJ1-6,.,TRBV5-6,TGTGCCAGCAGCTTCCGTGGCTCCTATAATTCACCCCTCCACTTT,CASSFRGSYNSPLHF
.,TRBJ1-2,.,TRBV11-1,TGTGCCAGCAGCCATTCAGATTCCGGCTATGGCTACACCTTC,CASSHSDSGYGYTF
.,TRBJ1-5,.,TRBV28,TGTGCCAGCAGTTCCCCCTCTAAGGGGCAGCCCCAGCATTTT,CASSSPSKGQPQHF
.,TRBJ1-5,.,TRBV6-1,TGTGCCAGCAGTGAAATTGGAGACAGAAATCAGCCCCAGCATTTT,CASSEIGDRNQPQHF
many,TRBJ2-7,.,TRBV6-1,TGTGCCAGCAGTGAAGCTTCAGGGTACTCCTACGAGCAGTACTTC,CASSEASGYSYEQYF
.,TRBJ2-7,TRBD1,TRBV19,TGTGCCAGTAGTGTGAACAGGGGCGGCGAGCAGTACTTC,CASSVNRGGEQYF
.,TRBJ2-5,.,TRBV25-1,TGTGCCAGCAGTGAACTCCGGGAGTACCAAGAGACCCAGTACTTC,CASSELREYQETQYF
.,TRBJ2-2,TRBD2,TRBV30,TGTGCCTGGAATCGCGGGGGGATTGCGAACACCGGGGAGCTGTTTTTT,CAWNRGGIANTGELFF
.,TRBJ2-5,TRBD1,TRBV30,TGTGCCTGGAGTTCTGAGAACAGGGGGGAGGAGACCCAGTACTTC,CAWSSENRGEETQYF
.,TRBJ1-1,TRBD1,TRBV28,TGTGCCAGCAGTTTAGGCGGACAGGGGGGGAACACTGAAGCTTTCTTT,CASSLGGQGGNTEAFF
many,TRBJ1-1,.,TRBV29-1,TGCAGCGTCGCACTCCAAGAGGGCACTGAAGCTTTCTTT,CSVALQEGTEAFF
.,TRBJ2-1,.,TRBV5-8,TGTGCCAGCAGCCCCAGAAATAATTACAATGAGCAGTTCTTC,CASSPRNNYNEQFF
.,TRBJ1-4,.,TRBV10-3,TGTGCCGTCGGTACGGGTTTTTATGAAAAACTGTTTTTT,CAVGTGFYEKLFF
.,TRBJ1-2,.,TRBV21-1,TGTGCCAGCAGCAAAGGGGGAGTTCAGGGCTACACCTTC,CASSKGGVQGYTF
.,TRBJ1-2,TRBD1,TRBV5-4,TGTGCCAGTCTGGACAGGGAGAATTATGGCTACACCTTC,CASLDRENYGYTF
.,TRBJ1-1,.,TRBV10-2,TGCGCCAGCAGTGACCCGGGGGGCACTGAAGCTTTCTTT,CASSDPGGTEAFF
.,TRBJ2-5,TRBD1,TRBV10-3,TGTGCCATCAGTGATGGGACAGCTAGCGAGACCCAGTACTTC,CAISDGTASETQYF
.,TRBJ2-3,TRBD2,TRBV30,TGTGCCTGGAGCATAAAGGGAGCGGGAGGGCCGGATACGCAGTATTTT,CAWSIKGAGGPDTQYF
.,TRBJ2-2,.,TRBV18,TGTGCCAGCTCACCCCCACGAGGTCCGGACACCGGGGAGCTGTTTTTT,CASSPPRGPDTGELFF
.,TRBJ2-7,TRBD1,TRBV4-1,TGCGCCAGCAGCCCAAGATACGGGACAGGTGAGCCCAATTTTCACGAGCAGTACTTC,CASSPRYGTGEPNFHEQYF
.,TRBJ2-6,.,TRBV7-9,TGTGCCAGCAGCTTGGCCGGGTACCAATTTTCTGGGGCCAACGTCCTGACTTTC,CASSLAGYQFSGANVLTF
once,TRBJ1-5,.,TRBV5-1,TGCGCCAGCAGCCCGGACAGCCCCAATCAGCCCCAGCATTTT,CASSPDSPNQPQHF
.,TRBJ2-1,.,TRBV14,TGTGCCAGCAGCCAAGATGGGACATCTTTCAATGAGCAGTTCTTC,CASSQDGTSFNEQFF
.,TRBJ2-3,.,TRBV28,TGTGCCAGCATGGGAACTATCAGCACAGATACGCAGTATTTT,CASMGTISTDTQYF
.,TRBJ1-1,.,TRBV5-1,TGCGCCAGCAGCTTAAAGGTGAACACTGAAGCTTTCTTT,CASSLKVNTEAFF
.,TRBJ2-7,.,TRBV7-7,TGTGCTAGCAGCTTAGCAGGGCCTGGGAGTGGAAGCGAGCAGTACTTC,CASSLAGPGSGSEQYF
.,TRBJ2-3,TRBD2,TRBV5-1,TGCGCCAGCAGCCACGAGGTACGGGGGGGCTCAGATACGCAGTATTTT,CASSHEVRGGSDTQYF
.,TRBJ2-3,.,TRBV19,TGTGCCAGTAGTGGACTCTACACAGATACGCAGTATTTT,CASSGLYTDTQYF
.,TRBJ1-3,.,TRBV6-5,TGTGCCAGCAGTTACTCGATAGCTGACACCTTAAACACCATATATTTT,CASSYSIADTLNTIYF
.,TRBJ1-3,.,TRBV5-1,TGCGCCAGCAGCTTGACGTGGGGAGTGTCTAGCAACACCATATATTTT,CASSLTWGVSSNTIYF
.,TRBJ1-4,TRBD1,TRBV7-9,TGTGCCAGCAGCCGGGACAGCCTTTTTACTAATGAAAAACTGTTTTTT,CASSRDSLFTNEKLFF
.,TRBJ2-3,TRBD2,TRBV9,TGTGCCAGCAGCGTAGGTACTAGCGGTTTTACTACTCATACGCAGTATTTT,CASSVGTSGFTTHTQYF
.,TRBJ2-7,TRBD1,TRBV19,TGTGCCAGTAAACCCGAGGGGACAGGGGGCTACGAGCAGTACTTC,CASKPEGTGGYEQYF
.,TRBJ1-1,.,TRBV30,TGTGCCTGGCGTCAATTAAGACTGGACAAGACGAACACTGAAGCTTTCTTT,CAWRQLRLDKTNTEAFF
.,TRBJ2-1,TRBD2,TRBV9,TGTGCCAGCAGCGGAGCGGGAGGGCCCTACAATGAGCAGTTCTTC,CASSGAGGPYNEQFF
.,TRBJ1-4,TRBD1,TRBV19,TGTGCCAGTACCCGAAAGAGGGACAGGGGAAGTGAAAAACTGTTTTTT,CASTRKRDRGSEKLFF
.,TRBJ2-3,TRBD1,TRBV30,TGTGCCTGGGACCGTACCGGGACAGGGTCACATACGCAGTATTTT,CAWDRTGTGSHTQYF
.,TRBJ1-6,.,TRBV19,TGTGCCAGTACTCAAGACACCTCCTATAATTCACCCCTCCACTTT,CASTQDTSYNSPLHF
.,TRBJ2-3,.,TRBV18,TGTGCCAGCTCACCAGGGAGAGATACGCAGTATTTT,CASSPGRDTQYF
.,TRBJ1-1,.,TRBV7-9,TGTGCCAGCAGCTTAGTAATGACACCTGAAGCTTTCTTT,CASSLVMTPEAFF
many,TRBJ2-1,TRBD2,TRBV7-2,TGTGCCAGCAGCTTAGGGGGCGGGACTAGCGGCTGGAGACAGTTCTTC,CASSLGGGTSGWRQFF
.,TRBJ1-3,TRBD1,TRBV5-1,TGCGCCAGCAAAGACAGGGGAGACCCCAGGGACACCATATATTTT,CASKDRGDPRDTIYF
.,TRBJ2-4,.,TRBV7-2,TGTGCCAGCAGCCACACAGGGGCCAAAAACATTCAGTACTTC,CASSHTGAKNIQYF
.,TRBJ2-1,.,TRBV7-9,TGTGCCAGCAGCTTCGGCTTTAGCTCCTACAATGAGCAGTTCTTC,CASSFGFSSYNEQFF
.,TRBJ1-6,.,TRBV19,TGTGCCAGTAGCCTAGGACAGTCTAATTCACCCCTCCACTTT,CASSLGQSNSPLHF
.,TRBJ2-1,.,TRBV6-1,TGTGCCAGCAGTGAACAGGGGTTCTACAATGAGCAGTTCTTC,CASSEQGFYNEQFF